This T cell receptor beta chain originates from a study of shared clonotypes between healthy human individuals. General observations from the study: With few donors, the genetic and exposure-history diversity represented was limited. A reduction in generation probabilities was seen for non-shared clonotypes relative to those shared by all four donors.

The assay was immunoSEQ multiplex PCR, and TCRdb's table has in-frame clones only and misses some. The sample lists more than 2,000,000 clones, over 90% occurring once. The CDR3 is made up of 14 amino acids. V gave up 5 bases and J gave up 4 bases; unmatched junction bases: 6. CDR1 MDHEN and CDR2 SYDVKM come from the germline V gene. Comments on this clone: Its target is not known.

This chain connects TRBV28 to TRBJ1-1; TRBD1 aligns across 8 bases. The sequence was collected from a man aged 18 to 30 in good health. Some clones in this sample may be carry-over from other donors' samples. The source material was naive CD4+ T cells from PBMCs. Subset indicated: CD45RA+ positively selected. The CDR3 coding sequence is TGTGCCAGCAGTACCCGACAGGGGAGCACTGAAGCTTTCTTT. Translating gives CASSTRQGSTEAFF.